The 5 T cell receptor beta chains below come from one sample, sequenced in a study of cytomegalovirus exposure and HLA in healthy donors (dated 2017 in TCRdb). Libraries were made using the immunoSEQ multiplex PCR assay. TCRdb's version of the immuneACCESS table is confined to in-frame rearrangements and falls short of the full clone set. An unresolved V gene accounts for under half of the shortfall where checked; the remainder is of unknown origin. Present in this sample are roughly 70,000 clones, over 95% of which were seen just once. The biggest ten clones account for approximately 2.5% of the sample. Sequencing input: PBMCs. The receptors stem from a man between 18 and 29 years old in good health and CMV-seronegative.

The DNA of the CDR3 is TGCGCCAGCAGCCAACCCGGGGGGGGAGAAGCTTTCTTT. Its protein is CASSQPGGGEAFF. The chain couples TRBV4-1 to TRBJ1-1, with D perhaps TRBD1 (5 bases). V gave up 2 bases and J gave up 8 bases, with 12 bases separating them. Germline assignment: CDR1 MGHRA and CDR2 YSYEKL. This CDR3 is 13 amino acids long.

This chain uses TRBV10-3 with TRBJ2-2; D perhaps matches TRBD1 (6 bases). Trimming stripped 5 bases from V and 3 bases from J, with 10 bases between. The CDR3 is 14 residues long. The germline gives CDR1 ENHRY, CDR2 SYGVKD. In DNA, the CDR3 is TGTGCCATCAGTCAACGGACAGACACCGGGGAGCTGTTTTTT. Translation: CAISQRTDTGELFF.

This chain joins TRBV12-5 and TRBJ1-3, with D possibly TRBD1 on 5 matching bases. The CDR3 loop spans 15 amino acids. V was clipped by 7 bases and J by 0 bases, with 13 bases between them. Germline V gene data show CDR1 as LGHNT and CDR2 as FRNRAP. The chain's CDR3 is CASEQGWGSGNTIYF. The CDR3 DNA sequence: TGTGCTAGTGAGCAGGGCTGGGGCTCTGGAAACACCATATATTTT.

This chain joins TRBV6-1 and TRBJ2-6; D gene unclear. Germline V gene lookup returns CDR1 MNHNS and CDR2 SASEGT. The CDR3 is made up of 16 amino acids. Trimming stripped 1 base from V and 0 bases from J, with 7 bases between. CDR3 sequence reads: CASSEVVSSGANVLTF. CDR3 nucleotide sequence: TGTGCCAGCAGTGAAGTCGTCAGCTCTGGGGCCAACGTCCTGACTTTC.

The V gene is TRBV11-3, the J gene TRBJ2-5, with TRBD1 as a possible D gene (5 bases). Germline CDR1 is SGHNT and CDR2 is YENEEA. V was shortened by 5 bases and J by 2 bases, with 9 bases between the two germline ends. The CDR3 covers 13 residues. The CDR3: CASSRRQQETQYF. The CDR3 DNA reads as TGTGCCAGCAGCCGACGACAGCAAGAGACCCAGTACTTC.